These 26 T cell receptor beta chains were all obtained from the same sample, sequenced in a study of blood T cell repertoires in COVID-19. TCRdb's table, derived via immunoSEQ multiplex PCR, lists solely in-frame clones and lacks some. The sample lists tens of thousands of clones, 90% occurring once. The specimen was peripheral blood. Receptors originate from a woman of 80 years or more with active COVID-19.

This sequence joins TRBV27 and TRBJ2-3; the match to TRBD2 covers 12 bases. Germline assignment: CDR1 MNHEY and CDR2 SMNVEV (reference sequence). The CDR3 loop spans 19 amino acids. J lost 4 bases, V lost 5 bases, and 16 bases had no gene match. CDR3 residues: CASSPAWRASGRAADTQYF. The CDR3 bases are TGTGCCAGCAGTCCCGCCTGGAGGGCTAGCGGGAGGGCCGCAGATACGCAGTATTTT.

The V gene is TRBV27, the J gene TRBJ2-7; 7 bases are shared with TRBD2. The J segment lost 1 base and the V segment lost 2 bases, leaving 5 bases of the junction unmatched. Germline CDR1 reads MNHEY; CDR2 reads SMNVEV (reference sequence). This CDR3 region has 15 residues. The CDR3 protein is CASSLGAGASYEQYF. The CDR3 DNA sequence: TGTGCCAGCAGTTTAGGGGCGGGAGCGTCCTACGAGCAGTACTTC.

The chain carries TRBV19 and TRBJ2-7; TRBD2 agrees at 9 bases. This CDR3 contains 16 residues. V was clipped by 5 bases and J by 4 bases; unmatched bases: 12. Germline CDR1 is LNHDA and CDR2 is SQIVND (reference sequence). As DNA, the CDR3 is TGTGCCAGTAGTCCAACCTCTAGCGGGATAAAATACGAGCAGTACTTC. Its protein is CASSPTSSGIKYEQYF.

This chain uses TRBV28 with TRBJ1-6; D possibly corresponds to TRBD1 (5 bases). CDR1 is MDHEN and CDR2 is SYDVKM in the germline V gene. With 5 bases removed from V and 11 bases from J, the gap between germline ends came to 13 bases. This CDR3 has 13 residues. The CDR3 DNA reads TGTGCCAGCAGTGCCCCCGACAGACCACCCCTCCACTTT. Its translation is CASSAPDRPPLHF.

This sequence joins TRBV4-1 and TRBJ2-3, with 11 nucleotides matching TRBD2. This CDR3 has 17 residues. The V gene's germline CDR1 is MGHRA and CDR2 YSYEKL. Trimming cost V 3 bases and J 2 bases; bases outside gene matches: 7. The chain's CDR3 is CASSQAIAGGVTDTQYF. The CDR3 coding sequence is TGCGCCAGCAGCCAGGCCATAGCGGGGGGGGTCACAGATACGCAGTATTTT.

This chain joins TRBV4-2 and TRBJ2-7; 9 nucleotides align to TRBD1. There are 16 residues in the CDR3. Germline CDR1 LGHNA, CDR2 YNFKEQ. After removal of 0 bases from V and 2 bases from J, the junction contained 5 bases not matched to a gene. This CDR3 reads CASSQEGQGRTYEQYF. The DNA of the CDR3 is TGTGCCAGCAGCCAAGAGGGACAGGGAAGGACCTACGAGCAGTACTTC.

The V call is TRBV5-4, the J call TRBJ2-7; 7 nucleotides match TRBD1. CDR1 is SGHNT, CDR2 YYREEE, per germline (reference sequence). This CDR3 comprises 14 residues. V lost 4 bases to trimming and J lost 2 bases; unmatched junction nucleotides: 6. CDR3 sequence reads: CASSLGDSPYEQYF. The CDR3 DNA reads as TGTGCCAGCAGCCTCGGGGACAGCCCCTACGAGCAGTACTTC.

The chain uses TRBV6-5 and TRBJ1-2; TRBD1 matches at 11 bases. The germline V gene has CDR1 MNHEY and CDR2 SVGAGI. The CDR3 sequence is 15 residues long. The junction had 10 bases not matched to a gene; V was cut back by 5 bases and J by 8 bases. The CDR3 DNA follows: TGTGCCAGCAGTCGTTTCGGACAGGGGGCTTCAGGCTACACCTTC. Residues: CASSRFGQGASGYTF.

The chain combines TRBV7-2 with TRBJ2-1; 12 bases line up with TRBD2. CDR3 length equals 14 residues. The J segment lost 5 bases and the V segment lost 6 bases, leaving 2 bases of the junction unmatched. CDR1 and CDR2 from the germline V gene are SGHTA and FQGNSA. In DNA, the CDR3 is TGTGCCAGCAGAAGGACTAGCGGGAACAATGAGCAGTTCTTC. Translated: CASRRTSGNNEQFF.

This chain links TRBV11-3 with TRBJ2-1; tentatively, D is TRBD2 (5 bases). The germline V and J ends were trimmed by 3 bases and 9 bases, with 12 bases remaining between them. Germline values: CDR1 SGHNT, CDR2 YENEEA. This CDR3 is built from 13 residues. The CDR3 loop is CASSFGVSGEQFF. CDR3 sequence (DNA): TGTGCCAGCAGCTTCGGGGTTAGTGGTGAGCAGTTCTTC.

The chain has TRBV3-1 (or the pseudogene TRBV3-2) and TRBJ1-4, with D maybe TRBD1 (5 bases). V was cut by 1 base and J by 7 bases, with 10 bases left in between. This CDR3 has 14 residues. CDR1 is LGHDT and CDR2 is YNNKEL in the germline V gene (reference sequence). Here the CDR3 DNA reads TGTGCCAGCAGCCAAGGGGGCGGTGGTGAAAAACTGTTTTTT. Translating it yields CASSQGGGGEKLFF.

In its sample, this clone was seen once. The CDR3 protein is CASSLVGHRSVPIV. The DNA for the CDR3 is TGTGCCAGCAGCTTGGTAGGACACAGGTCGGTTCCCATCGTC. This chain connects TRBV5-6 to TRBJ2-7, with a possible D match to TRBD1 (5 bases). The germline V gene encodes CDR1 SGHDT and CDR2 YYEEEE. The CDR3 has 14 amino acids.

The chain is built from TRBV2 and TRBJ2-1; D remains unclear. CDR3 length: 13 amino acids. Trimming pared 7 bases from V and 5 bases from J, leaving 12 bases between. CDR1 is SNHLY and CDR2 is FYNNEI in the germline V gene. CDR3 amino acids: CASTASQHNEQFF. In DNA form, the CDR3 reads TGTGCCAGCACCGCATCACAACACAATGAGCAGTTCTTC.

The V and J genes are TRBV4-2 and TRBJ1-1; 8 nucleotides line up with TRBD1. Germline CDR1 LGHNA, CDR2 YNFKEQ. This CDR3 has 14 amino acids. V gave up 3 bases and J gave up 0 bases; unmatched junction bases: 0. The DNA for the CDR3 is TGTGCCAGCAGCCAGGGACAGGTGAACACTGAAGCTTTCTTT. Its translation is CASSQGQVNTEAFF.

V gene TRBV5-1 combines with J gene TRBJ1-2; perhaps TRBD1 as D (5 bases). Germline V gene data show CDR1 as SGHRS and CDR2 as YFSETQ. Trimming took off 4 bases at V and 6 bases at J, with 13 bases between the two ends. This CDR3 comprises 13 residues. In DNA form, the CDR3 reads TGCGCCAGCAGCCCATCAGGGTCGAATGGCTACACCTTC. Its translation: CASSPSGSNGYTF.

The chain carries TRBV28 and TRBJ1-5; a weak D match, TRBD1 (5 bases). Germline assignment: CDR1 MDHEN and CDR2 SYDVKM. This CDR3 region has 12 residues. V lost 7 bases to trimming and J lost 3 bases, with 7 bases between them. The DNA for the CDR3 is TGTGCCAGCACAGGGTCCAATCAGCCCCAGCATTTT. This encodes CASTGSNQPQHF.

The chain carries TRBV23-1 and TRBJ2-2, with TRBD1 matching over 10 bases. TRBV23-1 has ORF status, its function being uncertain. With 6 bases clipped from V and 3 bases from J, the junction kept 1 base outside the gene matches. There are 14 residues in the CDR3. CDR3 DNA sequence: TGCGCCAGCAGGGGGACAGGGGACACCGGGGAGCTGTTTTTT. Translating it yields CASRGTGDTGELFF.

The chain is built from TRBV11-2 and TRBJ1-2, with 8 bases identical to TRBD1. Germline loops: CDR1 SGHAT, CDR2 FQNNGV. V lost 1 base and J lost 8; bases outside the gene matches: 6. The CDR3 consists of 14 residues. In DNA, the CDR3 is TGTGCCAGCAGCTTAGGTCCAGGGGGCGAGGGCTACACCTTC. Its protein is CASSLGPGGEGYTF.

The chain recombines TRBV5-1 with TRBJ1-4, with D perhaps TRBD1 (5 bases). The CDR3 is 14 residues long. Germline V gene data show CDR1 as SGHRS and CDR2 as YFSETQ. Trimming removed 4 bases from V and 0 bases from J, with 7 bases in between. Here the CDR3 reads CASSPTATNEKLFF. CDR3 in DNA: TGCGCCAGCAGCCCGACAGCAACTAATGAAAAACTGTTTTTT.

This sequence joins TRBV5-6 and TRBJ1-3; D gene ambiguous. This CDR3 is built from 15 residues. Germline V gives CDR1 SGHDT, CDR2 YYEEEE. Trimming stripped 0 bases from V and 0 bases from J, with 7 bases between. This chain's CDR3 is CASSLGLRSGNTIYF. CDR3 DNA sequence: TGTGCCAGCAGCTTGGGACTGCGCTCTGGAAACACCATATATTTT.

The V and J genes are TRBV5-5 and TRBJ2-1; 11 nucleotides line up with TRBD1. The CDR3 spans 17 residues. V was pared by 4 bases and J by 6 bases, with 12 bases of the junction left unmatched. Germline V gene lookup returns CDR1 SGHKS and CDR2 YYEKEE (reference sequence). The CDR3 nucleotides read TGTGCCAGCAGCGCGAGATCATCCGGGACAGGGGGCAATGAGCAGTTCTTC. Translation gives CASSARSSGTGGNEQFF.

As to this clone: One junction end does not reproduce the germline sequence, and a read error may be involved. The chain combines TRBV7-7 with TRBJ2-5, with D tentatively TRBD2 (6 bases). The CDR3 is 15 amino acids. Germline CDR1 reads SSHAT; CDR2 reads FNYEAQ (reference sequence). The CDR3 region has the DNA TGTGCTAGCAGCTTAAACGCGGCGGGGACAGAGACCCAGTACTTC. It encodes CASSLNAAGTETQYF.

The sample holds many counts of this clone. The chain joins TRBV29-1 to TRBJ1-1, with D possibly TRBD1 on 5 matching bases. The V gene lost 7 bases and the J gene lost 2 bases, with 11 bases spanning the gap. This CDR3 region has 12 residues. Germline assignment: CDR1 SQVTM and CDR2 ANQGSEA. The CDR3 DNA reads TGCAGCGGCGGGGACGGAAACACTGAAGCTTTCTTT. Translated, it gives CSGGDGNTEAFF.

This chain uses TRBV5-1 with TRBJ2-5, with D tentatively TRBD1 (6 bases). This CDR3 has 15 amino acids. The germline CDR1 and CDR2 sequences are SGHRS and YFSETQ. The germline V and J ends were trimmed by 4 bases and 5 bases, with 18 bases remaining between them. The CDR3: CASSGAQGTRETQYF. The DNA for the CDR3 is TGCGCCAGCAGCGGGGCACAGGGCACCAGGGAGACCCAGTACTTC. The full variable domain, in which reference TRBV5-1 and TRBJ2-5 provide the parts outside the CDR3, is KAGVTQTPRYLIKTRGQQVTLSCSPISGHRSVSWYQQTPGQGLQFLFEYFSETQRNKGNFPGRFSGRQFSNSRSEMNVSTLELGDSALYLCASSGAQGTRETQYFGPGTRLLVL.

For the CDR3, the DNA is TGTGCCAGCAGAGACCAGGAGGCAGGCACTGAAGCTTTCTTT. It yields the protein CASRDQEAGTEAFF. The chain has TRBV28 and TRBJ1-1; D is undetermined. From germline, CDR1 is MDHEN and CDR2 SYDVKM. Trimming left V 6 bases short and J 4 bases short, with 15 bases between. CDR3 size: 14 residues.

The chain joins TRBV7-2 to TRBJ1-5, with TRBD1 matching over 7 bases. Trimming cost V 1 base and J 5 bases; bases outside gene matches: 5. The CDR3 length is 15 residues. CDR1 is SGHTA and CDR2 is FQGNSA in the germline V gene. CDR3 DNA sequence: TGTGCCAGCAGCTTAGATCGACAGGGATATCAGCCCCAGCATTTT. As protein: CASSLDRQGYQPQHF.